A selection of T cell receptor beta chains follows, all from one sample in a study of identifying expanded T cells in peripheral blood. Some clones are missing from TCRdb's copy, which holds only in-frame ones; the method was immunoSEQ multiplex PCR. The sample includes about 90,000 clones, roughly 85% of them seen just once. The sequencing input was blood. The receptors were sampled from a person aged 18-69 years in good health. The CDR3 runs from the conserved cysteine through the conserved F or W. Each record gives: CDR3 protein, CDR3 DNA, J gene, D gene, V gene. D genes are given only for firm matches.

CDR3 protein: CASSYSSGNTIYF
CDR3 DNA: TGTGCCAGCAGTTACTCCTCTGGAAACACCATATATTTT
J gene: TRBJ1-3
D gene: NA
V gene: TRBV6-5

CDR3 protein: CAWSDWGRNYGYTF
CDR3 DNA: TGTGCCTGGAGCGACTGGGGACGGAACTATGGCTACACCTTC
J gene: TRBJ1-2
D gene: NA
V gene: TRBV30

CDR3 protein: CASTRGHGTTQYF
CDR3 DNA: TGTGCCAGCACCAGGGGGCACGGAACGACGCAGTATTTT
J gene: TRBJ2-3
D gene: TRBD1
V gene: TRBV14

CDR3 protein: CASSVSGGVRNTIYF
CDR3 DNA: TGTGCCAGCAGTGTTTCGGGGGGCGTGAGAAACACCATATATTTT
J gene: TRBJ1-3
D gene: NA
V gene: TRBV6-1

CDR3 protein: CASSLYGNTIYF
CDR3 DNA: TGTGCCAGCAGCCTCTATGGAAACACCATATATTTT
J gene: TRBJ1-3
D gene: NA
V gene: TRBV5-5

CDR3 protein: CASSQEGDTEAFF
CDR3 DNA: TGTGCCAGCAGCCAAGAAGGGGACACTGAAGCTTTCTTT
J gene: TRBJ1-1
D gene: NA
V gene: TRBV14

CDR3 protein: CASSEIGDSSYEQYF
CDR3 DNA: TGTGCCAGCAGTGAAATCGGGGACAGCTCCTACGAGCAGTACTTC
J gene: TRBJ2-7
D gene: TRBD1
V gene: TRBV6-1

CDR3 protein: CASRHTGSSYEQYF
CDR3 DNA: TGTGCCAGCAGACATACAGGGAGCTCCTACGAGCAGTACTTC
J gene: TRBJ2-7
D gene: NA
V gene: TRBV6-5

CDR3 protein: CASSFPVAGANVLTF
CDR3 DNA: TGCGCCAGCAGCTTCCCGGTAGCTGGGGCCAACGTCCTGACTTTC
J gene: TRBJ2-6
D gene: NA
V gene: TRBV5-1

CDR3 protein: CASSLDGFDTEAFF
CDR3 DNA: TGCGCCAGCAGCTTGGATGGTTTTGACACTGAAGCTTTCTTT
J gene: TRBJ1-1
D gene: NA
V gene: TRBV5-1

CDR3 protein: CASSPPVNTEAFF
CDR3 DNA: TGTGCCAGCAGCCCGCCAGTGAACACTGAAGCTTTCTTT
J gene: TRBJ1-1
D gene: NA
V gene: TRBV7-2

CDR3 protein: CASSPDRLNTEAFF
CDR3 DNA: TGTGCCAGCTCACCGGACAGACTGAACACTGAAGCTTTCTTT
J gene: TRBJ1-1
D gene: NA
V gene: TRBV18

CDR3 protein: CASSLVEQGEADTQYF
CDR3 DNA: TGTGCCAGCAGCTTAGTTGAGCAGGGAGAGGCAGATACGCAGTATTTT
J gene: TRBJ2-3
D gene: NA
V gene: TRBV11-3

CDR3 protein: CASSRGTGGGREPQHF
CDR3 DNA: TGCGCCAGCAGCCGAGGGACAGGGGGCGGGAGGGAGCCCCAGCATTTT
J gene: TRBJ1-5
D gene: TRBD1
V gene: TRBV4-1

CDR3 protein: CSVEDPGQPYEQYF
CDR3 DNA: TGCAGCGTTGAAGACCCGGGACAGCCCTACGAGCAGTACTTC
J gene: TRBJ2-7
D gene: TRBD1
V gene: TRBV29-1